This passage covers 21 T cell receptor beta chains from one sample sequenced in a study of blood T cell repertoires in COVID-19. This table comes from immunoSEQ multiplex PCR, and its TCRdb copy is limited to in-frame clones, with some not included. This sample has more than 50,000 clones, with approximately 90% found just once. Sequenced sample: peripheral blood. The receptors originated from an elderly man with acute or convalescent COVID-19.

V and J are TRBV3-1 (or the pseudogene TRBV3-2) and TRBJ2-3, with 14 bases aligning to TRBD2. The CDR3 is 16 residues long. Trimming at V came to 5 bases and at J to 3 bases, leaving 4 bases not matched to a gene. Germline values: CDR1 LGHDT, CDR2 YNNKEL (reference sequence). CDR3: CASSIWTSGRTDTQYF. The CDR3 region has the DNA TGTGCCAGCAGCATCTGGACTAGCGGGAGGACAGATACGCAGTATTTT.

V usage is TRBV4-1 and J usage is TRBJ2-2, with D possibly TRBD2 on 6 matching bases. This CDR3 contains 15 residues. CDR1 and CDR2 from the germline V gene are MGHRA and YSYEKL. V lost 4 bases and J lost 5, with 14 bases in between. CDR3: CASSPSGTLTGELFF. The CDR3 nucleotides read TGCGCCAGCAGCCCCTCCGGGACTTTGACCGGGGAGCTGTTTTTT.

The chain uses TRBV20-1 and TRBJ1-5, with TRBD1 identical over 10 bases. Germline-derived CDR1 and CDR2 are DFQATT and SNEGSKA (reference sequence). Losses at the gene ends were 3 bases for V and 4 bases for J; bases not matched to a gene: 6. The CDR3 loop spans 15 amino acids. In nucleotides, the CDR3 is TGCAGTGCTAGTCCGGGACAGGGGAAGAATCAGCCCCAGCATTTT. Protein product: CSASPGQGKNQPQHF.

The chain joins TRBV20-1 to TRBJ2-1, with a possible D match to TRBD2 (5 bases). The CDR3 contains 11 residues. V lost 6 bases and J 9 bases, leaving 12 bases between the germline ends. Germline V CDR1 and CDR2: DFQATT, SNEGSKA (reference sequence). The DNA for the CDR3 is TGCAGTGCCGGTAGCGTCATTGAGCAGTTCTTC. Amino acid sequence: CSAGSVIEQFF.

For the CDR3, the DNA is TGTGCCAGCAACGAGGGGGGGAGCTCCTATAATTCACCCCTCCACTTT. Its translation is CASNEGGSSYNSPLHF. The chain links TRBV3-1 (or the pseudogene TRBV3-2) to TRBJ1-6; possible D gene TRBD1, 6 bases. This CDR3 contains 16 residues. Germline-derived CDR1 and CDR2 are LGHDT and YNNKEL (reference sequence). With 7 bases removed from V and 0 bases from J, the gap between germline ends came to 13 bases.

The rearrangement links TRBV11-2 to TRBJ2-7; a possible D gene is TRBD2 (5 bases). The CDR3 is 14 residues long. Trimming took 4 bases from V and 1 from J, leaving 11 bases between them. Germline loops: CDR1 SGHAT, CDR2 FQNNGV. CDR3 coding DNA: TGTGCCAGCAGCTCTAGCCCCAATTCCTACGAGCAGTACTTC. Amino acid sequence: CASSSSPNSYEQYF. Full variable domain (remainder filled in from reference TRBV11-2 and TRBJ2-7): EAGVAQSPRYKIIEKRQSVAFWCNPISGHATLYWYQQILGQGPKLLIQFQNNGVVDDSQLPKDRFSAERLKGVDSTLKIQPAKLEDSAVYLCASSSSPNSYEQYFGPGTRLTVT.

This chain uses TRBV19 with TRBJ1-5; TRBD1 might be the D (5 bases). Germline-derived CDR1 and CDR2 are LNHDA and SQIVND (reference sequence). Deletions cut 6 bases from V and 10 bases from J, with 19 bases between. This CDR3 has 14 residues. CDR3 sequence reads: CASRGTASTSPQHF. Written as DNA, the CDR3 is TGTGCCAGTAGGGGGACTGCATCCACCTCTCCCCAGCATTTT. Drawing the rest from reference TRBV19 and TRBJ1-5, the complete variable domain is DGGITQSPKYLFRKEGQNVTLSCEQNLNHDAMYWYRQDPGQGLRLIYYSQIVNDFQKGDIAEGYSVSREKKESFPLTVTSAQKNPTAFYLCASRGTASTSPQHFGDGTRLSIL.

The V gene is TRBV7-2, the J gene TRBJ2-7; 9 positions match TRBD1. V lost 1 base, J lost 0 bases, and 1 base stayed unmatched. Germline CDR1 and CDR2: SGHTA and FQGNSA. The CDR3 totals 15 residues. The CDR3 DNA is TGTGCCAGCAGCTTAGAGGGACAGGGCTCCTACGAGCAGTACTTC. Translation: CASSLEGQGSYEQYF.

V gene TRBV6-5 combines with J gene TRBJ1-2; TRBD1 might be the D (6 bases). The CDR3 totals 15 residues. The germline CDR1 and CDR2 sequences are MNHEY and SVGAGI. Trimming removed 6 bases at V and 8 bases at J, with 22 bases between. CDR3 sequence (DNA): TGTGCCAGCAGGTACCTACAGGGAAAAGAGTCGGGCTACACCTTC. This gives the protein CASRYLQGKESGYTF.

The chain is built from TRBV19 and TRBJ2-1, with 9 nucleotides matching TRBD1. J was trimmed by 5 bases and V by 3 bases; bases with no gene match: 5. Germline V gene data show CDR1 as LNHDA and CDR2 as SQIVND (reference sequence). CDR3 length: 15 amino acids. This CDR3 reads CASSIGTGINNEQFF. CDR3 bases: TGTGCCAGTAGTATTGGGACAGGGATCAACAATGAGCAGTTCTTC.

The chain employs TRBV18 and TRBJ2-3; 9 positions match TRBD2. After removal of 3 bases from V and 4 bases from J, the junction contained 14 bases not matched to a gene. The CDR3 contains 18 residues. CDR1 and CDR2 (germline): KGHSH, LQKENI. CDR3 in amino acids: CASSPYGRSSGVADTQYF. The CDR3 DNA reads as TGTGCCAGCTCACCCTATGGGAGGTCTAGCGGGGTTGCAGATACGCAGTATTTT.

The genes are TRBV10-3 and TRBJ2-2; weak D call: TRBD2 (7 bases). In germline, CDR1 is ENHRY, CDR2 SYGVKD. The CDR3 has 15 residues. V lost 5 bases and J lost 0, with 10 bases in between. The CDR3 sequence is CAISRGGANTGELFF. The CDR3 DNA follows: TGTGCCATCAGTCGAGGGGGGGCGAACACCGGGGAGCTGTTTTTT.

The chain uses TRBV11-2 and TRBJ2-5, with 8 bases aligning to TRBD1. CDR3 length: 15 amino acids. In germline, CDR1 is SGHAT, CDR2 FQNNGV. V lost 1 base to trimming and J lost 2 bases; unmatched junction nucleotides: 3. This CDR3 reads CASSLGGDRQETQYF. In DNA, the CDR3 is TGTGCCAGCAGCTTAGGAGGGGACAGGCAAGAGACCCAGTACTTC.

This clone was detected a few times. This chain uses TRBV14 with TRBJ1-6; no clear D gene. Germline V CDR1 and CDR2: SGHDN, FVKESK. The CDR3 spans 14 residues. Trimming stripped 3 bases from V and 5 bases from J, with 8 bases between. The CDR3 loop reads CASSQLEDNSPLHF. The CDR3 nucleotides are TGTGCCAGCAGCCAGTTGGAGGATAATTCACCCCTCCACTTT. Full variable domain (remainder filled in from reference TRBV14 and TRBJ1-6): EAGVTQFPSHSVIEKGQTVTLRCDPISGHDNLYWYRRVMGKEIKFLLHFVKESKQDESGMPNNRFLAERTGGTYSTLKVQPAELEDSGVYFCASSQLEDNSPLHFGNGTRLTVT.

This clone appeared a few times. The CDR3 loop is CASREGRNSPLHF. The CDR3 DNA sequence: TGTGCCAGCAGAGAGGGAAGGAATTCACCCCTCCACTTT. The rearrangement links TRBV2 to TRBJ1-6; D gene uncertain. CDR3 length equals 13 residues. The germline V and J ends were trimmed by 6 bases and 7 bases, with 10 bases remaining between them. CDR1 SNHLY and CDR2 FYNNEI come from the germline V gene.

CDR3 DNA sequence: TGTGCCACCAGCAGAGGGGGGGTTGGCACAGATACGCAGTATTTT. It translates to CATSRGGVGTDTQYF. V usage is TRBV15 and J usage is TRBJ2-3, with D perhaps TRBD2 (6 bases). This CDR3 spans 15 amino acids. CDR1 is LNHNV, CDR2 YYDKDF, per germline (reference sequence). Trimming took 1 base from V and 1 from J, leaving 9 bases between them.

The chain employs TRBV28 and TRBJ2-7; 11 nucleotides line up with TRBD1. After removal of 0 bases from V and 2 bases from J, the junction contained 6 bases not matched to a gene. The CDR3 runs to 17 residues. Germline CDR1 reads MDHEN; CDR2 reads SYDVKM. CDR3 sequence: CASSLWQGTGGPYEQYF. CDR3 coding DNA: TGTGCCAGCAGTTTATGGCAGGGGACAGGGGGGCCCTACGAGCAGTACTTC.

J is TRBJ1-1 and V is TRBV6-2 or TRBV6-3, with D possibly TRBD1 on 5 matching bases. CDR1 and CDR2 (germline): MNHEY, SVGEGT. Deletions cut 0 bases from V and 3 bases from J, with 8 bases between. This CDR3 is built from 14 residues. The CDR3 DNA is TGTGCCAGCAGTTACTCGGGGCGAGACACTGAAGCTTTCTTT. This translates into CASSYSGRDTEAFF.

This clone was counted between two and nine times. The rearrangement uses TRBV6-5 and TRBJ1-4; D perhaps matches TRBD1 (6 bases). V was trimmed by 5 bases and J by 7 bases, leaving 11 bases between them. Germline V gene data show CDR1 as MNHEY and CDR2 as SVGAGI. The length of the CDR3 is 13 residues. Written as DNA, the CDR3 is TGTGCCAGCAGTAACACAGGGCTTGAAAAACTGTTTTTT. Translating it yields CASSNTGLEKLFF.

This chain joins TRBV7-9 and TRBJ2-7; no reliable D call. V was clipped by 6 bases and J by 7 bases, with 7 bases between them. CDR3 length equals 10 residues. Germline CDR1 reads SEHNR; CDR2 reads FQNEAQ (reference sequence). CDR3 DNA: TGTGCCAGCAGGCAGGTAGAGCAGTACTTC. Protein: CASRQVEQYF.

The chain couples TRBV7-9 to TRBJ2-2; TRBD2 is a possible D gene (6 bases). The CDR3 extends over 15 amino acids. V was pared by 1 base and J by 6 bases, with 12 bases between. Germline-derived CDR1 and CDR2 are SEHNR and FQNEAQ (reference sequence). The CDR3 sequence: CASSLVSGSSGELFF. CDR3 DNA: TGTGCCAGCAGCTTAGTAAGCGGGTCCTCCGGGGAGCTGTTTTTT.